The 11 T cell receptor beta chains below come from one sample, sequenced in a study of blood T cell repertoires in COVID-19. Assay used: immunoSEQ multiplex PCR; TCRdb lists only in-frame clones, some missing. The repertoire consists of some 140,000 clones, with under 80% occurring once and the leading ten covering around 13%. Input material: peripheral blood. These receptors were taken from a man at least 80 years old with acute or convalescent COVID-19.

V and J are TRBV3-1 (or the pseudogene TRBV3-2) and TRBJ2-3, with 9 bases fitting TRBD1. The CDR3 sequence is 18 residues long. Germline CDR1 is LGHDT and CDR2 is YNNKEL (reference sequence). V shed 0 bases and J 2 bases; nucleotides not matched to a gene: 9. The CDR3 sequence: CASSQEKSLQGATDTQYF. The CDR3 DNA reads TGTGCCAGCAGCCAAGAAAAGAGCTTACAGGGGGCCACAGATACGCAGTATTTT.

J is TRBJ2-2 and V is TRBV5-1, with 9 bases identical to TRBD2. This CDR3 region has 16 residues. V lost 4 bases, J lost 4 bases, and 8 bases stayed unmatched. Germline V gene data show CDR1 as SGHRS and CDR2 as YFSETQ. CDR3 sequence (DNA): TGCGCCAGCAGCCCCTATAGCGGGGGTAGCACCGGGGAGCTGTTTTTT. Its translation: CASSPYSGGSTGELFF. The complete variable domain, with remaining parts taken from reference TRBV5-1 and TRBJ2-2, reads KAGVTQTPRYLIKTRGQQVTLSCSPISGHRSVSWYQQTPGQGLQFLFEYFSETQRNKGNFPGRFSGRQFSNSRSEMNVSTLELGDSALYLCASSPYSGGSTGELFFGEGSRLTVL.

The V and J genes are TRBV7-9 and TRBJ2-1, with 9 positions matching TRBD1. V shed 10 bases, J shed 1 base, and the junction held 5 bases outside the gene matches. The CDR3 spans 14 residues. Germline loops: CDR1 SEHNR, CDR2 FQNEAQ (reference sequence). CDR3 bases: TGTGCCACGGTACAGGGGGCATCCTACAATGAGCAGTTCTTC. Amino acid sequence: CATVQGASYNEQFF.

In DNA, the CDR3 is TGTGCCAGCAGCTCCACCCCGGGTAATCAGCCCCAGCATTTT. Amino acids: CASSSTPGNQPQHF. The chain couples TRBV7-2 to TRBJ1-5; D remains unclear. The germline V gene has CDR1 SGHTA and CDR2 FQGNSA. V was clipped by 4 bases and J by 4 bases, with 11 bases between them. The CDR3 is 14 amino acids.

The J gene is TRBJ2-1, the V gene TRBV19; 8 nucleotides match TRBD2. This CDR3 spans 14 amino acids. Germline CDR1 LNHDA, CDR2 SQIVND (reference sequence). V lost 4 bases and J lost 8; bases outside the gene matches: 7. The CDR3 DNA follows: TGTGCCAGTAGTACCCGGGGGGGCTCGGATGAGCAGTTCTTC. Translated, it gives CASSTRGGSDEQFF.

The chain uses TRBV18 and TRBJ2-7; a weak D match, TRBD2 (5 bases). Trimming took 5 bases from V and 2 from J, leaving 10 bases between them. Germline lookup yields CDR1 KGHSH and CDR2 LQKENI. The CDR3 has 13 amino acids. CDR3: CASSYGLTYEQYF. CDR3 DNA sequence: TGTGCCAGCTCATACGGACTGACCTACGAGCAGTACTTC. Looking up the rest from reference TRBV18 and TRBJ2-7 gives the full variable domain: NAGVMQNPRHLVRRRGQEARLRCSPMKGHSHVYWYRQLPEEGLKFMVYLQKENIIDESGMPKERFSAEFPKEGPSILRIQQVVRGDSAAYFCASSYGLTYEQYFGPGTRLTVT.

This clone showed up just a few times. The chain employs TRBV3-1 (or the pseudogene TRBV3-2) and TRBJ1-6; a weak D match, TRBD1 (6 bases). CDR3 length: 15 residues. V lost 4 bases to trimming and J lost 7 bases, with 14 bases between them. The germline CDR1 and CDR2 sequences are LGHDT and YNNKEL (reference sequence). The CDR3 is CASSLGWGGNSPLHF. For the CDR3, the DNA is TGTGCCAGCAGCCTGGGCTGGGGGGGCAATTCACCCCTCCACTTT.

This clone was seen a single time. The CDR3 spells CASSDPGRGDNEKLFF. The CDR3 region has the DNA TGTGCCAGTAGCGATCCCGGTCGGGGAGATAATGAAAAACTGTTTTTT. J is TRBJ1-4 and V is TRBV19, with D unclear. CDR1 is LNHDA and CDR2 is SQIVND in the germline V gene (reference sequence). The CDR3 loop spans 16 amino acids. The V end lost 6 bases, the J end lost 4 bases, and 18 bases lay between the germline ends.

This chain uses TRBV7-9 with TRBJ2-2; the match to TRBD1 covers 7 bases. This CDR3 contains 17 residues. The germline V gene has CDR1 SEHNR and CDR2 FQNEAQ (reference sequence). The V gene end was trimmed by 5 bases and the J gene end by 5 bases; junction bases not matched to a gene: 14. CDR3 DNA: TGTGCCAGCAGCGAGACAGGTTACAGGGGTCGGACCGGGGAGCTGTTTTTT. The encoded protein is CASSETGYRGRTGELFF.

The V call is TRBV5-1, the J call TRBJ2-3; D call uncertain. The germline gives CDR1 SGHRS, CDR2 YFSETQ. This CDR3 has 14 amino acids. V lost 0 bases and J lost 0, with 5 bases in between. This chain's CDR3 is CASSLGASTDTQYF. CDR3 nucleotide sequence: TGCGCCAGCAGCTTGGGAGCGAGCACAGATACGCAGTATTTT. The variable domain in full, completed from reference TRBV5-1 and TRBJ2-3, reads KAGVTQTPRYLIKTRGQQVTLSCSPISGHRSVSWYQQTPGQGLQFLFEYFSETQRNKGNFPGRFSGRQFSNSRSEMNVSTLELGDSALYLCASSLGASTDTQYFGPGTRLTVL.

This chain links TRBV18 with TRBJ1-6; 8 bases align to TRBD1. Trimming took 3 bases from V and 6 from J; bases not matched to a gene: 4. The length of the CDR3 is 15 residues. From germline, CDR1 is KGHSH and CDR2 LQKENI. CDR3 loop: CASSPGQGPNSPLHF. The CDR3 nucleotides are TGTGCCAGCTCACCCGGACAGGGTCCTAATTCACCCCTCCACTTT.